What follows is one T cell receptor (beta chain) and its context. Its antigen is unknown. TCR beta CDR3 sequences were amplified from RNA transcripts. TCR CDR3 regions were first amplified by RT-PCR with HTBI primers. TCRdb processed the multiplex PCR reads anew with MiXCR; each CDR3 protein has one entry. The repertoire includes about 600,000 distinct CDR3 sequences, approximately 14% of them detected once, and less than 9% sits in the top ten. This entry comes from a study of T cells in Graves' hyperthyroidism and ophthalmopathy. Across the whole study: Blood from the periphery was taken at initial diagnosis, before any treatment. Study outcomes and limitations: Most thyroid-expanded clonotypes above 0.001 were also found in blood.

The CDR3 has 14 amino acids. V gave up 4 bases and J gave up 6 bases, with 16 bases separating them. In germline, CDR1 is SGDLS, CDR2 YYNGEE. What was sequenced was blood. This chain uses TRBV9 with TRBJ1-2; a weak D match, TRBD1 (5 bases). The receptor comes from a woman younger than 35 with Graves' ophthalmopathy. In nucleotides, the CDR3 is TGTGCCAGCAGCCCGTGGGGGGGGAATGATGGCTACACCTTC. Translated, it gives CASSPWGGNDGYTF.